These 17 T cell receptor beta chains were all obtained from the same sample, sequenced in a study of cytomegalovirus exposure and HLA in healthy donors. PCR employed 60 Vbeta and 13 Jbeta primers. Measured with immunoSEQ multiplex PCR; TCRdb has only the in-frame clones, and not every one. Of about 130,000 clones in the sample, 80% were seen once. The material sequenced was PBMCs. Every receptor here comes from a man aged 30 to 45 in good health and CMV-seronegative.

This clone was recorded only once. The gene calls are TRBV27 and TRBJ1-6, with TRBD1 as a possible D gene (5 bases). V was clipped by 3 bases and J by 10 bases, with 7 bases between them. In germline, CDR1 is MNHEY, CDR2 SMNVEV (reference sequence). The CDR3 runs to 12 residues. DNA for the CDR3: TGTGCCAGCAGTTTCGGGGGGTCACCCCTCCACTTT. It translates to CASSFGGSPLHF.

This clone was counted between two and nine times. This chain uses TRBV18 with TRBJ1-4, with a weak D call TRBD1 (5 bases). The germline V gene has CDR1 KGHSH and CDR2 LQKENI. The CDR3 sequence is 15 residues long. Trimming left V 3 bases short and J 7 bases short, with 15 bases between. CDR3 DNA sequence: TGTGCCAGCTCACCGAAGCAGGGTGGTGGTGAAAAACTGTTTTTT. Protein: CASSPKQGGGEKLFF.

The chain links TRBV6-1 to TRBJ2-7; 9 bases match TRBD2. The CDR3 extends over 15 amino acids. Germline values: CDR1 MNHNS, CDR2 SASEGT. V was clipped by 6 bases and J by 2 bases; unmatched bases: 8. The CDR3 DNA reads TGTGCCAGCAGAAACGAAGCGGGAGGAGCCTACGAGCAGTACTTC. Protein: CASRNEAGGAYEQYF.

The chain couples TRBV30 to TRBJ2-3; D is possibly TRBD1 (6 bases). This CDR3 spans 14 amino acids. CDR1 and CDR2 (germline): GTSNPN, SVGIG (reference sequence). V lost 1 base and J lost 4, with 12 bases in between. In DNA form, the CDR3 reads TGTGCCTGGAGTGCCAGGGGACCGGCAGATACGCAGTATTTT. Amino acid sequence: CAWSARGPADTQYF.

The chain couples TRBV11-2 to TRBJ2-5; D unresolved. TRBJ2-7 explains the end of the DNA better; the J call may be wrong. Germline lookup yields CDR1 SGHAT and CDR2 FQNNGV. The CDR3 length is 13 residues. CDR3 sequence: CASSPGPAYEQYF. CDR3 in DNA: TGTGCCAGCAGCCCCGGTCCCGCCTACGAGCAGTACTTC.

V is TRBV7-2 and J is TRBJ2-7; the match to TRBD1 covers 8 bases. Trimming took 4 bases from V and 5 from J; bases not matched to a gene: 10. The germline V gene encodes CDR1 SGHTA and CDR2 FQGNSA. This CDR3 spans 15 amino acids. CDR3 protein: CASSSALTGAHEQYF. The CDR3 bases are TGTGCCAGCAGCTCTGCCCTGACAGGGGCCCACGAGCAGTACTTC.

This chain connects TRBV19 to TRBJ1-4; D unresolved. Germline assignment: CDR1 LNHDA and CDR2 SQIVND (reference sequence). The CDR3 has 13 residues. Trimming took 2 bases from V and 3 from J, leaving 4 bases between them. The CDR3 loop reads CASSIQANEKLFF. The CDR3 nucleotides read TGTGCCAGTAGTATACAGGCTAATGAAAAACTGTTTTTT.

CDR3 in amino acids: CASSSVQQGSYEQYF. The CDR3 nucleotides read TGTGCCAGCAGCTCGGTTCAACAGGGGTCCTACGAGCAGTACTTC. V usage is TRBV5-4 and J usage is TRBJ2-7; 7 bases line up with TRBD1. The V and J ends lost 3 bases and 1 base, in that order; junction bases with no gene match: 7. Germline V lookup: CDR1 SGHNT, CDR2 YYREEE (reference sequence). The CDR3 covers 15 residues.

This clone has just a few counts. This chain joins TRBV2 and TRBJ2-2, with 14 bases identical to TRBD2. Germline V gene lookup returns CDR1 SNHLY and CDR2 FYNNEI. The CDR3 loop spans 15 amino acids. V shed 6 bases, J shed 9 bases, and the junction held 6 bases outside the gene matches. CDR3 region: CASRKGTSGSRELFF. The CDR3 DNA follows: TGTGCCAGCAGGAAGGGGACTAGCGGGAGCAGGGAGCTGTTTTTT.

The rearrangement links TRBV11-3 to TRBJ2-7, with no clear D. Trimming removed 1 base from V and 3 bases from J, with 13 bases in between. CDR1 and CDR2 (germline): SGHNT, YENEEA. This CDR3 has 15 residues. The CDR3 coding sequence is TGTGCCAGCAGCTTAGCTCCCGGAGAGGTCTACGAGCAGTACTTC. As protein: CASSLAPGEVYEQYF.

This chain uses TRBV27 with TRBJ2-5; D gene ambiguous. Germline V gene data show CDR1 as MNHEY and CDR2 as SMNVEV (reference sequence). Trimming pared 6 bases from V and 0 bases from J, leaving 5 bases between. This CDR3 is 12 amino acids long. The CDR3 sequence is CASSRDQETQYF. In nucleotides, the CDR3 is TGTGCCAGCAGCCGGGACCAAGAGACCCAGTACTTC.

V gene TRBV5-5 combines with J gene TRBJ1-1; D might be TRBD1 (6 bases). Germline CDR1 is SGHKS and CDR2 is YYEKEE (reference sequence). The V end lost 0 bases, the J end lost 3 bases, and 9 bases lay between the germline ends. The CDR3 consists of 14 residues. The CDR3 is CASSLEGGDTEAFF. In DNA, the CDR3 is TGTGCCAGCAGCTTGGAAGGGGGGGACACTGAAGCTTTCTTT. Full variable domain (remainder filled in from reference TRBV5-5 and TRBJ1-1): DAGVTQSPTHLIKTRGQQVTLRCSPISGHKSVSWYQQVLGQGPQFIFQYYEKEERGRGNFPDRFSARQFPNYSSELNVNALLLGDSALYLCASSLEGGDTEAFFGQGTRLTVV.

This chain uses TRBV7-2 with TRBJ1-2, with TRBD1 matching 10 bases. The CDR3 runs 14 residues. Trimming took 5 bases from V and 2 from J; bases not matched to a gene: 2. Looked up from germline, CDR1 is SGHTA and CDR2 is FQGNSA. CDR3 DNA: TGTGCCAGCAGCCCGGGACAGGGGAACTATGGCTACACCTTC. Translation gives CASSPGQGNYGYTF.

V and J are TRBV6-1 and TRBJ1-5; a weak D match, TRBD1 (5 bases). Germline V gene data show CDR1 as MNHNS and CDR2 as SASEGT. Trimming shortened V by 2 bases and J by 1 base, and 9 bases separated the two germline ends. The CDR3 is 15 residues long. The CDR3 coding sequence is TGTGCCAGCAGTGAATTCGGGGGGAGCAATCAGCCCCAGCATTTT. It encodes CASSEFGGSNQPQHF.

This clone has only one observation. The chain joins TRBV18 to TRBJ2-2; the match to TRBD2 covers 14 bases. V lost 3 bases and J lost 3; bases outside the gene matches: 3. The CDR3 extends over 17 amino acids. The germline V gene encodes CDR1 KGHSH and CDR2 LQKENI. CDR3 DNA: TGTGCCAGCTCACCGCTGGGACTAGCGGGAGACACCGGGGAGCTGTTTTTT. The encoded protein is CASSPLGLAGDTGELFF.

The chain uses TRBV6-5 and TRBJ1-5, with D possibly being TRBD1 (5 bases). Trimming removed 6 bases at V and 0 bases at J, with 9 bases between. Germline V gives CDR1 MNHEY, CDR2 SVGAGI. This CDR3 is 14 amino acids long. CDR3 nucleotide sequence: TGTGCCAGCAGGGGTCAGGGTAGCAATCAGCCCCAGCATTTT. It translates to CASRGQGSNQPQHF.

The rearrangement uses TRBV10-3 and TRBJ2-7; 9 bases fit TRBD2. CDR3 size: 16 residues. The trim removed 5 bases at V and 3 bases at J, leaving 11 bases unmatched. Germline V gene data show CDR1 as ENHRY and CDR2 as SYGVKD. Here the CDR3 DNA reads TGTGCCATCAGTTCAGGGGGGCGGGAGGGCCGCTACGAGCAGTACTTC. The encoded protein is CAISSGGREGRYEQYF.